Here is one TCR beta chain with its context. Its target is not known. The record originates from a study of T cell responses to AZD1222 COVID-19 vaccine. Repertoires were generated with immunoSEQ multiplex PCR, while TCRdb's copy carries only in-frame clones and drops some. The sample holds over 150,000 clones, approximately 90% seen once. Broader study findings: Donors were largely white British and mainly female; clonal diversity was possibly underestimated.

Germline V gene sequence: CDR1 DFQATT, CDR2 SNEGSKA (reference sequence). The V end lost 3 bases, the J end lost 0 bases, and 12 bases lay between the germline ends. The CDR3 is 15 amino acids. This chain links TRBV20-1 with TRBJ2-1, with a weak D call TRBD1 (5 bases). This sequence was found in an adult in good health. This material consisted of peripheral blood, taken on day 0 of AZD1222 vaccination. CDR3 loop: CSASSGIGSYNEQFF. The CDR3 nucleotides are TGCAGTGCTAGTTCAGGGATCGGCTCCTACAATGAGCAGTTCTTC.